The entry that follows covers one T cell receptor beta chain sequence. As yet, its antigen is unknown. Germline V gene lookup returns CDR1 MNHEY and CDR2 SMNVEV (reference sequence). The CDR3 spans 13 residues. This specimen comes from a study of identical twins. Study results and caveats: When twins shared out-of-frame alpha sequences, those sequences had excess low generation probability.

Via MiXCR, TCRdb re-called the 5' RACE reads, giving one row per CDR3 protein. The sample consists of 1,800,000 or so distinct CDR3 sequences, about 30% of them appearing once. This sequence originates from a newborn girl in good health. The sequenced sample was cord blood. V and J are TRBV27 and TRBJ2-1, with a weak D call TRBD1 (5 bases). The J call is doubtful: the DNA matches TRBJ2-7 better. The CDR3 DNA follows: TGTGCCAGCAGGGCTTTTGGGGCCCCCGAGCAGTACTTC. Residues: CASRAFGAPEQYF.